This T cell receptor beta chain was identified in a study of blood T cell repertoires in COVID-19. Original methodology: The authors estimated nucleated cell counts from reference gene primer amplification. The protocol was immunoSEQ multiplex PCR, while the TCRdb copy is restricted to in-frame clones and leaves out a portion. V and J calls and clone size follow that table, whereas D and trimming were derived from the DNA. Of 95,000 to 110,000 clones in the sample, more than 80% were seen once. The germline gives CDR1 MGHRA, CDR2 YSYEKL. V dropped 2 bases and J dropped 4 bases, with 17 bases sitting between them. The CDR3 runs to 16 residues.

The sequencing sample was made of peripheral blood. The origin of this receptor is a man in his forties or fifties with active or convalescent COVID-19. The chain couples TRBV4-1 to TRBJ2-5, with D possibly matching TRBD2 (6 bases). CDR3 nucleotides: TGCGCCAGCAGCCAACAGGCCCAGGGAGGCGCAGAGACCCAGTACTTC. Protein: CASSQQAQGGAETQYF.